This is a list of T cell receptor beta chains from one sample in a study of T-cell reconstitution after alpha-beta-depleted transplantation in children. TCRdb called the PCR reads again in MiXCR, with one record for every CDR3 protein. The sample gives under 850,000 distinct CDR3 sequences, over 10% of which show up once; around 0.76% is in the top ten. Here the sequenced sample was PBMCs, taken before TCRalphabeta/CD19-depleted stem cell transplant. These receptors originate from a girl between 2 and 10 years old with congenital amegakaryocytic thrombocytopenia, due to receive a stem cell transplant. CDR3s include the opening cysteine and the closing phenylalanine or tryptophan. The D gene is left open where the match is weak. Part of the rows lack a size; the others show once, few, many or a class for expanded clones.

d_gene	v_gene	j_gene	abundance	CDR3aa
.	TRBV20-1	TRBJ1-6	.	CSAQADSPLHF
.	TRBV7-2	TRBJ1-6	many	CASSFRGANSPLHF
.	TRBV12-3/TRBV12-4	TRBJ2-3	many	CASSETVSTDTQYF
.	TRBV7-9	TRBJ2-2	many	CATAIGLNTGELFF
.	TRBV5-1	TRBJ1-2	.	CASSPTRNSKTGDGYTF
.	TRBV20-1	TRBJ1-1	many	CSARDSRTGSVEAFF
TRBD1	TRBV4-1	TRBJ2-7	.	CASSLNRGALYEQYF
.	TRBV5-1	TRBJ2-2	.	CASSLVMGPNTGELFF
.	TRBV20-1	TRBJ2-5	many	CSAQPGAKETQYF
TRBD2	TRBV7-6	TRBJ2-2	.	CASSPNPASGGVTGELFF
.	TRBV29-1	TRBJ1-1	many	CSVVPEAFF
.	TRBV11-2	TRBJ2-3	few	CASSLPDLVDTQYF
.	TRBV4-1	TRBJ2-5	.	CASSQVASLHYRVYQETQYF
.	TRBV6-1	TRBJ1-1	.	CASSALQAWGAEAFF
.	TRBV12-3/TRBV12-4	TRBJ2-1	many	CASSPGLAHNEQFF
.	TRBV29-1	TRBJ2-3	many	CSVERATGQTDTQYF
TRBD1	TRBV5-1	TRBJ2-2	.	CASGGQRNTGELFF
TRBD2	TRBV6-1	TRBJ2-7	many	CASSLTSSGYEQYF
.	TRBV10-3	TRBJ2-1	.	CAISQGGPYNEQFF
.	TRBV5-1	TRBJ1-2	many	CASSLGFRDLYGYTF
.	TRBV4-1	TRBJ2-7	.	CASSQDTSGFEQYF
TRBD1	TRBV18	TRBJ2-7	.	CASSPQHAQTGTNEQYF
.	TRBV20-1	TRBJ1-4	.	CSAMGRSNEKLFF
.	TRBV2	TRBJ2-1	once	CASSEEWAGNEQFF